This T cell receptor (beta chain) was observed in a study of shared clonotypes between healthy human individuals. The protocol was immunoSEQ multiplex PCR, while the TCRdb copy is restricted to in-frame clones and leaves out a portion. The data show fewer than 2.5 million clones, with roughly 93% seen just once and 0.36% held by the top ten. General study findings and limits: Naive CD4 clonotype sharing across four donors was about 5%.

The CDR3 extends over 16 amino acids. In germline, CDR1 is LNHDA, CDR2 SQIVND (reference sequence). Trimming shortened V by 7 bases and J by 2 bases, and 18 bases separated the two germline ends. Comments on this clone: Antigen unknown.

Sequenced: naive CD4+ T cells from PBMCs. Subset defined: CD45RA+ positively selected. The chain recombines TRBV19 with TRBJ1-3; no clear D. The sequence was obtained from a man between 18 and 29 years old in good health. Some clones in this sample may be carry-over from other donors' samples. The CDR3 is CASMNWGTPPGNTIYF. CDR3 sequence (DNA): TGTGCCAGTATGAACTGGGGAACTCCTCCTGGAAACACCATATATTTT.